A single sample gave rise to the 27 T cell receptor beta chains below, sequenced in a study of OX40 agonist ivuxolimab in advanced cancers. TCRdb's copy holds only in-frame clones and misses some; the assay was immunoSEQ multiplex PCR. This repertoire shows about 69,000 clones, about 89% found once; its top ten account for 5% to 7%. The source was CD4+ or CD8+ T cells sorted from blood, collected in a trial of the OX40 agonist ivuxolimab. The receptors stem from an adult with an advanced solid tumor such as melanoma, head and neck, liver or kidney cancer.

This sequence joins TRBV6-5 and TRBJ2-2; a weak D match, TRBD2 (5 bases). CDR1 and CDR2 (germline): MNHEY, SVGAGI. The V end was cut by 2 bases, the J end by 4 bases, with 11 bases between. This CDR3 region has 15 residues. The DNA for the CDR3 is TGTGCCAGCAGTTACCGCCTAGCCCCCACCGGGGAGCTGTTTTTT. Amino acids: CASSYRLAPTGELFF.

The V gene is TRBV27, the J gene TRBJ2-1; 10 nucleotides match TRBD1. V lost 8 bases and J lost 4; bases outside the gene matches: 5. CDR3 size: 14 residues. The germline gives CDR1 MNHEY, CDR2 SMNVEV (reference sequence). CDR3 amino acids: CASAGTGAYNEQFF. The CDR3, as DNA: TGTGCCAGCGCCGGGACAGGGGCTTACAATGAGCAGTTCTTC.

The V call is TRBV19, the J call TRBJ2-7; possibly TRBD2 for D (5 bases). The V end lost 6 bases, the J end lost 5 bases, and 17 bases lay between the germline ends. CDR3 size: 14 residues. Germline V CDR1 and CDR2: LNHDA, SQIVND (reference sequence). DNA for the CDR3: TGTGCCAGTAGGTCATTACTAGGGAATAACGAGCAGTACTTC. It yields the protein CASRSLLGNNEQYF.

The DNA for the CDR3 is TGTGCCAGCAGCTTAGTAACGTACGAGCAGTACTTC. This gives the protein CASSLVTYEQYF. This chain uses TRBV7-9 with TRBJ2-7; no clear D. From germline, CDR1 is SEHNR and CDR2 FQNEAQ (reference sequence). The germline V and J ends were trimmed by 1 base and 4 bases, with 5 bases remaining between them. The CDR3 runs to 12 residues. Together with reference TRBV7-9 and TRBJ2-7, the CDR3 gives the full variable domain: DTGVSQNPRHKITKRGQNVTFRCDPISEHNRLYWYRQTLGQGPEFLTYFQNEAQLEKSRLLSDRFSAERPKGSFSTLEIQRTEQGDSAMYLCASSLVTYEQYFGPGTRLTVT.

The chain has TRBV11-1 and TRBJ1-2; possible D gene TRBD1, 5 bases. The germline V gene has CDR1 SGHAT and CDR2 FQDESV (reference sequence). The CDR3 has 13 residues. V lost 6 bases, J lost 3 bases, and 11 bases lay in between. The CDR3 nucleotides read TGTGCCAGCAGAGCCGGGACGGACTATGGCTACACCTTC. Translating it yields CASRAGTDYGYTF.

This clone was seen a single time. V and J are TRBV27 and TRBJ1-2, with 7 bases matching TRBD1. Germline V gene data show CDR1 as MNHEY and CDR2 as SMNVEV (reference sequence). This CDR3 has 14 residues. V shed 2 bases and J 2 bases; nucleotides not matched to a gene: 2. CDR3 nucleotide sequence: TGTGCCAGCAGTTTAAGGGGACAGAACTATGGCTACACCTTC. Protein sequence: CASSLRGQNYGYTF.

CDR3 protein: CASSPDGQVRTEAFF. The CDR3 DNA sequence: TGTGCCAGCAGCCCTGATGGACAGGTAAGGACTGAAGCTTTCTTT. The chain couples TRBV9 to TRBJ1-1; 7 bases line up with TRBD1. Germline V gene data show CDR1 as SGDLS and CDR2 as YYNGEE. The CDR3 has 15 residues. V lost 4 bases and J lost 5; bases outside the gene matches: 11. The full variable domain, in which reference TRBV9 and TRBJ1-1 provide the parts outside the CDR3, is DSGVTQTPKHLITATGQRVTLRCSPRSGDLSVYWYQQSLDQGLQFLIQYYNGEERAKGNILERFSAQQFPDLHSELNLSSLELGDSALYFCASSPDGQVRTEAFFGQGTRLTVV.

The CDR3 DNA reads as TGCAGCGTTGAAGAAGGGGAACTCCCCACAGATACGCAGTATTTT. It specifies CSVEEGELPTDTQYF. This sequence joins TRBV29-1 and TRBJ2-3; tentatively, D is TRBD1 (5 bases). The germline V and J ends were trimmed by 0 bases and 2 bases, with 12 bases remaining between them. This CDR3 is built from 15 residues. CDR1 is SQVTM and CDR2 is ANQGSEA in the germline V gene.

CDR3 region: CASSVGAVYYEQYF. The CDR3, as DNA: TGTGCCAGCAGCGTAGGAGCGGTCTACTACGAGCAGTACTTC. The V and J genes are TRBV9 and TRBJ2-7; D perhaps matches TRBD2 (5 bases). The germline CDR1 and CDR2 sequences are SGDLS and YYNGEE. This CDR3 region has 14 residues. V shed 0 bases and J shed 3 bases, with 10 bases lying between them.

CDR3 sequence: CASSLLGAKNIQYF. CDR3 nucleotides: TGTGCCAGCAGCTTGTTGGGAGCCAAAAACATTCAGTACTTC. The genes are TRBV5-8 and TRBJ2-4, with D unclear. The germline V and J ends were trimmed by 1 base and 0 bases, with 5 bases remaining between them. This CDR3 comprises 14 residues. Germline V gene data show CDR1 as SGHTS and CDR2 as YDEGEE. The variable domain in full, completed from reference TRBV5-8 and TRBJ2-4, reads EAGVTQSPTHLIKTRGQQATLRCSPISGHTSVYWYQQALGLGLQFLLWYDEGEERNRGNFPPRFSGRQFPNYSSELNVNALELEDSALYLCASSLLGAKNIQYFGAGTRLSVL.

CDR3 in DNA: TGTGCCAGCACCTTCGGGGATGGCTACACCTTC. Translating gives CASTFGDGYTF. This chain links TRBV5-4 with TRBJ1-2; unclear D gene. V shed 6 bases and J shed 6 bases, with 9 bases lying between them. This CDR3 region has 11 residues. CDR1 is SGHNT, CDR2 YYREEE, per germline (reference sequence).

The genes are TRBV9 and TRBJ2-7; D possibly corresponds to TRBD1 (6 bases). Between the trimmed V and J ends, which lost 0 bases and 5 bases, there was a span of 15 bases. The CDR3 runs to 15 residues. Germline loops: CDR1 SGDLS, CDR2 YYNGEE. The CDR3 nucleotides are TGTGCCAGCAGCGTAGAGGGCCAGGGGTCCCACGAGCAGTACTTC. As protein: CASSVEGQGSHEQYF.

This clone was seen more than once but under ten times. The genes are TRBV7-9 and TRBJ1-1; D unresolved. Deletions cut 2 bases from V and 1 base from J, with 8 bases between. In germline, CDR1 is SEHNR, CDR2 FQNEAQ (reference sequence). The CDR3 has 14 residues. The CDR3 sequence is CASSLSRPNTEAFF. As DNA, the CDR3 is TGTGCCAGCAGCTTATCTCGTCCGAACACTGAAGCTTTCTTT. The full variable domain, completed using reference TRBV7-9 and TRBJ1-1, is DTGVSQNPRHKITKRGQNVTFRCDPISEHNRLYWYRQTLGQGPEFLTYFQNEAQLEKSRLLSDRFSAERPKGSFSTLEIQRTEQGDSAMYLCASSLSRPNTEAFFGQGTRLTVV.

As DNA, the CDR3 is TGTGCCAGCAGTTTATACCCTCAGGGGCGTGAAGCTTTCTTT. Protein product: CASSLYPQGREAFF. This chain uses TRBV28 with TRBJ1-1, with TRBD1 as a possible D gene (6 bases). Germline-derived CDR1 and CDR2 are MDHEN and SYDVKM. The V and J ends lost 1 base and 7 bases respectively, with 13 bases between them. CDR3 size: 14 residues.

Only a few counts were recorded for this clone. The chain links TRBV27 to TRBJ1-5; no clear D gene. The CDR3 covers 13 residues. Per the germline V gene, CDR1 is MNHEY and CDR2 is SMNVEV (reference sequence). Between the trimmed V and J ends, which lost 3 bases and 0 bases, there was a span of 3 bases. The CDR3 nucleotides are TGTGCCAGCAGTTTGCGTAGCAATCAGCCCCAGCATTTT. It specifies CASSLRSNQPQHF.

CDR3 nucleotides: TGCGCCAGCAGCCAAGGGGTAGGTGACAATGAGCAGTTCTTC. This gives the protein CASSQGVGDNEQFF. V is TRBV4-3 and J is TRBJ2-1; no firm D call. Trimming removed 1 base at V and 5 bases at J, with 9 bases between. This CDR3 spans 14 amino acids. Germline lookup yields CDR1 LGHNA and CDR2 YSLEER.

The genes are TRBV28 and TRBJ2-7; D ambiguous. Germline CDR1 and CDR2: MDHEN and SYDVKM. The CDR3 contains 16 residues. Trimming left V 6 bases short and J 5 bases short, with 23 bases between. CDR3: CASSLPPESVKDEQYF. CDR3 nucleotide sequence: TGTGCCAGCAGCCTCCCTCCGGAGTCGGTCAAAGACGAGCAGTACTTC.

V gene TRBV27 combines with J gene TRBJ1-1; TRBD1 matches 7 bases. J gave up 7 bases and V 5 bases, and 7 bases lay outside the gene matches. There are 13 residues in the CDR3. The germline CDR1 and CDR2 sequences are MNHEY and SMNVEV (reference sequence). The CDR3 DNA sequence: TGTGCCAGCAGTGTCGGGACAGCGCTTGAAGCTTTCTTT. The encoded protein is CASSVGTALEAFF.

The chain employs TRBV27 and TRBJ2-3; unclear D gene. Germline V gene data show CDR1 as MNHEY and CDR2 as SMNVEV (reference sequence). The CDR3 extends over 15 amino acids. Trimming removed 6 bases from V and 2 bases from J, with 15 bases in between. CDR3 nucleotides: TGTGCCAGCAGGACACTGGAAACCTTCACAGATACGCAGTATTTT. This translates into CASRTLETFTDTQYF.

The chain employs TRBV27 and TRBJ2-1; TRBD2 aligns across 8 bases. V lost 5 bases, J lost 4 bases, and 7 bases stayed unmatched. The CDR3 runs 15 residues. Germline-derived CDR1 and CDR2 are MNHEY and SMNVEV (reference sequence). CDR3: CASSQGVAGYNEQFF. DNA of the CDR3: TGTGCCAGCAGTCAGGGAGTAGCGGGGTACAATGAGCAGTTCTTC.

V is TRBV29-1 and J is TRBJ2-1, with TRBD1 matching 8 bases. CDR1 is SQVTM, CDR2 ANQGSEA, per germline. The CDR3 sequence is 13 residues long. V lost 7 bases, J lost 7 bases, and 9 bases stayed unmatched. The CDR3: CSAEDRDFNEQFF. For the CDR3, the DNA is TGCAGCGCCGAGGACAGGGATTTTAATGAGCAGTTCTTC.

CDR3 sequence: CASSLVAGQLSGNTIYF. CDR3 nucleotide sequence: TGTGCCAGCAGCTTAGTAGCAGGCCAACTCTCTGGAAACACCATATATTTT. The genes are TRBV7-2 and TRBJ1-3; no definite D call. V lost 1 base to trimming and J lost 0 bases, with 13 bases between them. The CDR3 consists of 17 residues. Germline V CDR1 and CDR2: SGHTA, FQGNSA.

The rearrangement joins TRBV5-8 to TRBJ2-7; tentatively, D is TRBD1 (5 bases). Germline CDR1 reads SGHTS; CDR2 reads YDEGEE. The CDR3 length is 14 residues. Trimming removed 0 bases at V and 1 base at J, with 8 bases between. CDR3 sequence (DNA): TGTGCCAGCAGCTTGGTAACAGGTTCCTACGAGCAGTACTTC. Its protein product is CASSLVTGSYEQYF. The full variable domain, in which reference TRBV5-8 and TRBJ2-7 provide the parts outside the CDR3, is EAGVTQSPTHLIKTRGQQATLRCSPISGHTSVYWYQQALGLGLQFLLWYDEGEERNRGNFPPRFSGRQFPNYSSELNVNALELEDSALYLCASSLVTGSYEQYFGPGTRLTVT.

J is TRBJ1-1 and V is TRBV6-5; D perhaps matches TRBD1 (5 bases). Germline lookup yields CDR1 MNHEY and CDR2 SVGAGI. The CDR3 contains 14 residues. V was clipped by 6 bases and J by 0 bases, with 11 bases between them. The CDR3 here is CASSPGILNTEAFF. The CDR3 region has the DNA TGTGCCAGCAGCCCAGGGATTTTGAACACTGAAGCTTTCTTT.

This clone was seen only a few times. The rearrangement uses TRBV14 and TRBJ2-7; no reliable D call. CDR1 and CDR2 (germline): SGHDN, FVKESK. This CDR3 contains 14 residues. Trimming stripped 5 bases from V and 4 bases from J, with 15 bases between. CDR3 sequence reads: CASSYGLVSYEQYF. DNA for the CDR3: TGTGCCAGCAGCTACGGGTTAGTAAGTTACGAGCAGTACTTC.

The chain employs TRBV28 and TRBJ2-1, with 16 nucleotides matching TRBD2. Germline trimming cut 4 bases from V and 1 base from J; bases unmatched to any gene: 10. Germline CDR1 reads MDHEN; CDR2 reads SYDVKM. The CDR3 runs 20 residues. This CDR3 reads CASSSGLAGGFALSYNEQFF. The CDR3 DNA follows: TGTGCCAGCAGTTCGGGACTAGCGGGAGGGTTTGCTCTATCCTACAATGAGCAGTTCTTC. Variable domain in full (rest from reference TRBV28 and TRBJ2-1): DVKVTQSSRYLVKRTGEKVFLECVQDMDHENMFWYRQDPGLGLRLIYFSYDVKMKEKGDIPEGYSVSREKKERFSLILESASTNQTSMYLCASSSGLAGGFALSYNEQFFGPGTRLTVL.

This clone has more than one count but fewer than ten. Other nucleotide sequences in the sample specify the same CDR3. The genes are TRBV4-2 and TRBJ1-5; D is perhaps TRBD1 (5 bases). Trimming removed 4 bases at V and 2 bases at J, with 12 bases between. From germline, CDR1 is LGHNA and CDR2 YNFKEQ. The CDR3 runs to 15 residues. CDR3 bases: TGTGCCAGCAGCCGAGAACAGGTGGGCAATCAGCCCCAGCATTTT. Encoded protein: CASSREQVGNQPQHF.